Following are 20 T cell receptor beta chains from one sample sequenced in a study of blood T cell repertoires in COVID-19. The method was immunoSEQ multiplex PCR; TCRdb's version includes in-frame clones alone and lacks a portion of them. The table includes some 230,000 clones, 86% detected once. The sequenced sample was peripheral blood. Every receptor here comes from a woman aged 45-65 years with COVID-19, enrolled during active disease.

As concerns this clone: Other DNA sequences from this sample encode an identical CDR3 as well. The chain is built from TRBV6-5 and TRBJ1-1; perhaps TRBD1 as D (6 bases). V was pared by 6 bases and J by 1 base, with 12 bases between. Per the germline V gene, CDR1 is MNHEY and CDR2 is SVGAGI. The CDR3 consists of 14 residues. The CDR3 spells CASSQLGGNTEAFF. In DNA form, the CDR3 reads TGTGCCAGCAGCCAACTAGGGGGGAACACTGAAGCTTTCTTT.

The chain combines TRBV5-5 with TRBJ1-5; no definite D call. The CDR3 is 12 residues long. CDR1 is SGHKS and CDR2 is YYEKEE in the germline V gene (reference sequence). With 0 bases removed from V and 6 bases from J, the gap between germline ends came to 4 bases. Written as DNA, the CDR3 is TGTGCCAGCAGCTTGGTTCTTCAGCCCCAGCATTTT. It translates to CASSLVLQPQHF.

This chain connects TRBV5-6 to TRBJ2-2; tentative D call: TRBD1 (7 bases). Germline V gene lookup returns CDR1 SGHDT and CDR2 YYEEEE. V was trimmed by 0 bases and J by 7 bases, leaving 10 bases between them. CDR3 length equals 14 residues. Here the CDR3 DNA reads TGTGCCAGCAGCTTGGCAGGGGGGTACGGGGAGCTGTTTTTT. Amino acids: CASSLAGGYGELFF.

The V and J genes are TRBV7-8 and TRBJ1-2; 10 nucleotides match TRBD1. CDR3 length: 16 amino acids. V shed 1 base and J 4 bases; nucleotides not matched to a gene: 6. Germline values: CDR1 SGHVS, CDR2 FQNEAQ. This chain's CDR3 is CASSLGTGGKGYGYTF. CDR3 nucleotides: TGTGCCAGCAGCTTAGGGACAGGGGGAAAAGGCTATGGCTACACCTTC.

The V gene is TRBV27, the J gene TRBJ2-3, with 7 bases aligning to TRBD2. The ends lost 1 base at V and 0 bases at J; junction bases unmatched: 7. CDR1 and CDR2 from the germline V gene are MNHEY and SMNVEV (reference sequence). The CDR3 sequence is 17 residues long. The CDR3 region is CASSLYGGVDSTDTQYF. The CDR3 nucleotides are TGTGCCAGCAGTTTATATGGGGGGGTAGATAGCACAGATACGCAGTATTTT.

The rearrangement joins TRBV25-1 to TRBJ2-6; 8 nucleotides agree with TRBD1. The CDR3 covers 15 residues. Per the germline V gene, CDR1 is MGHDK and CDR2 is SYGVNS. J was trimmed by 3 bases and V by 7 bases; bases with no gene match: 5. The CDR3 region is CASTRTGIGANVLTF. The CDR3 DNA reads TGTGCCAGCACCCGGACAGGGATTGGGGCCAACGTCCTGACTTTC.

The table lists this clone with a few counts. The CDR3: CASSHLTGELFF. The DNA of the CDR3 is TGTGCCAGCAGTCATTTGACCGGGGAGCTGTTTTTT. This chain uses TRBV6-2 or TRBV6-3 with TRBJ2-2; D unclear. Trimming shortened V by 5 bases and J by 5 bases, and 6 bases separated the two germline ends. The germline gives CDR1 MNHEY, CDR2 SVGEGT. This CDR3 has 12 residues.

V gene TRBV19 combines with J gene TRBJ1-5; D is uncertain. Trimming removed 3 bases from V and 2 bases from J, with 17 bases in between. The CDR3 covers 17 residues. Germline values: CDR1 LNHDA, CDR2 SQIVND (reference sequence). CDR3 protein: CASSIGRIHGGNQPQHF. DNA for the CDR3: TGTGCCAGTAGTATTGGGAGGATCCACGGGGGCAATCAGCCCCAGCATTTT.

This chain uses TRBV6-1 with TRBJ1-6; D uncertain. V was shortened by 4 bases and J by 8 bases, with 21 bases between the two germline ends. The CDR3 has 17 amino acids. Germline assignment: CDR1 MNHNS and CDR2 SASEGT. The CDR3 region is CASSATGSNFIDSPLHF. For the CDR3, the DNA is TGTGCCAGCAGTGCGACTGGATCTAATTTTATCGATTCACCCCTCCACTTT.

J is TRBJ1-6 and V is TRBV5-1, with D perhaps matching TRBD1 (5 bases). Looked up from germline, CDR1 is SGHRS and CDR2 is YFSETQ. This CDR3 contains 15 residues. With 0 bases removed from V and 1 base from J, the gap between germline ends came to 5 bases. Written as DNA, the CDR3 is TGCGCCAGCAGCTTGGACAGGTCCTATAATTCACCCCTCCACTTT. It codes for CASSLDRSYNSPLHF.

CDR3 in DNA: TGTGCTAGTGGTTCCGTGATCGGGACTAGCGGGGGGGAGACCCAGTACTTC. Its translation is CASGSVIGTSGGETQYF. The chain has TRBV12-5 and TRBJ2-5; 15 bases match TRBD2. The germline V gene has CDR1 LGHNT and CDR2 FRNRAP. This CDR3 is built from 17 residues. Unmatched junction bases numbered 8, after V lost 4 bases and J lost 5 bases.

The chain couples TRBV30 to TRBJ1-4, with D perhaps TRBD1 (6 bases). The CDR3 extends over 12 amino acids. The V and J ends lost 4 bases and 5 bases respectively, with 8 bases between them. Germline CDR1 reads GTSNPN; CDR2 reads SVGIG (reference sequence). The CDR3 DNA reads TGTGCCTGGAACAGGGAAAATGAAAAACTGTTTTTT. Translation gives CAWNRENEKLFF.

This rearrangement joins TRBV5-1 to TRBJ1-1, with TRBD1 matching 7 bases. Germline CDR1 reads SGHRS; CDR2 reads YFSETQ. The CDR3 totals 14 residues. V lost 5 bases to trimming and J lost 2 bases; unmatched junction nucleotides: 6. CDR3 sequence: CASRPGDRNTEAFF. The CDR3 DNA sequence: TGCGCCAGCAGACCCGGGGACAGAAACACTGAAGCTTTCTTT.

The chain recombines TRBV11-2 with TRBJ2-5; the D gene is possibly TRBD2 (7 bases). Deletions cut 5 bases from V and 2 bases from J, with 9 bases between. This CDR3 has 13 amino acids. CDR1 SGHAT and CDR2 FQNNGV come from the germline V gene. CDR3 coding DNA: TGTGCCAGCAGCCGGGGGGCTCAAGAGACCCAGTACTTC. Translation: CASSRGAQETQYF. Full variable domain (remainder filled in from reference TRBV11-2 and TRBJ2-5): EAGVAQSPRYKIIEKRQSVAFWCNPISGHATLYWYQQILGQGPKLLIQFQNNGVVDDSQLPKDRFSAERLKGVDSTLKIQPAKLEDSAVYLCASSRGAQETQYFGPGTRLLVL.

V gene TRBV5-5 combines with J gene TRBJ2-7; tentatively, D is TRBD2 (6 bases). Germline loops: CDR1 SGHKS, CDR2 YYEKEE (reference sequence). The CDR3 contains 15 residues. Between the trimmed V and J ends, which lost 2 bases and 0 bases, there was a span of 12 bases. The CDR3 reads CASSFYAGISYEQYF. CDR3 nucleotide sequence: TGTGCCAGCAGCTTCTACGCGGGGATCTCCTACGAGCAGTACTTC.

CDR3 protein: CASSLGPLSEGEDEQYV. The CDR3 coding sequence is TGTGCCAGCAGCTTAGGACCCCTGAGTGAGGGGGAAGACGAGCAGTACGTC. The rearrangement joins TRBV11-3 to TRBJ2-7; D may be TRBD1 (6 bases). The V end lost 1 base, the J end lost 5 bases, and 21 bases lay between the germline ends. This CDR3 region has 17 residues. Germline V lookup: CDR1 SGHNT, CDR2 YENEEA.

This chain connects TRBV6-5 to TRBJ1-2; D call uncertain. V was cut by 8 bases and J by 8 bases, with 12 bases left in between. Germline values: CDR1 MNHEY, CDR2 SVGAGI. There are 11 residues in the CDR3. The CDR3 protein is CASSGVSGYTF. The CDR3 DNA reads as TGTGCCAGCTCCGGGGTCTCAGGCTACACCTTC.

This sequence joins TRBV19 and TRBJ2-3; 10 positions agree with TRBD1. This CDR3 comprises 15 residues. V lost 1 base and J lost 6; bases outside the gene matches: 4. Germline-derived CDR1 and CDR2 are LNHDA and SQIVND (reference sequence). CDR3 in amino acids: CASSIGTGGGDTQYF. CDR3 nucleotides: TGTGCCAGTAGTATAGGGACAGGGGGAGGGGATACGCAGTATTTT.

This clone came up once. The chain carries TRBV7-9 and TRBJ1-1; tentative D call: TRBD1 (6 bases). Per germline, CDR1 SEHNR and CDR2 FQNEAQ (reference sequence). The ends were cut back, 0 bases at V and 1 base at J, with 12 bases in the middle. The CDR3 runs to 16 residues. CDR3: CASSLATGNRNTEAFF. In nucleotides, the CDR3 is TGTGCCAGCAGCTTAGCAACAGGGAATAGGAACACTGAAGCTTTCTTT.

The chain employs TRBV28 and TRBJ1-1, with TRBD1 matching 7 bases. Germline CDR1 MDHEN, CDR2 SYDVKM. Losses at the gene ends were 3 bases for V and 7 bases for J; bases not matched to a gene: 8. The CDR3 extends over 14 amino acids. The CDR3 region is CASSFWQGGGEAFF. The CDR3 nucleotides are TGTGCCAGCAGTTTCTGGCAGGGGGGAGGTGAAGCTTTCTTT.